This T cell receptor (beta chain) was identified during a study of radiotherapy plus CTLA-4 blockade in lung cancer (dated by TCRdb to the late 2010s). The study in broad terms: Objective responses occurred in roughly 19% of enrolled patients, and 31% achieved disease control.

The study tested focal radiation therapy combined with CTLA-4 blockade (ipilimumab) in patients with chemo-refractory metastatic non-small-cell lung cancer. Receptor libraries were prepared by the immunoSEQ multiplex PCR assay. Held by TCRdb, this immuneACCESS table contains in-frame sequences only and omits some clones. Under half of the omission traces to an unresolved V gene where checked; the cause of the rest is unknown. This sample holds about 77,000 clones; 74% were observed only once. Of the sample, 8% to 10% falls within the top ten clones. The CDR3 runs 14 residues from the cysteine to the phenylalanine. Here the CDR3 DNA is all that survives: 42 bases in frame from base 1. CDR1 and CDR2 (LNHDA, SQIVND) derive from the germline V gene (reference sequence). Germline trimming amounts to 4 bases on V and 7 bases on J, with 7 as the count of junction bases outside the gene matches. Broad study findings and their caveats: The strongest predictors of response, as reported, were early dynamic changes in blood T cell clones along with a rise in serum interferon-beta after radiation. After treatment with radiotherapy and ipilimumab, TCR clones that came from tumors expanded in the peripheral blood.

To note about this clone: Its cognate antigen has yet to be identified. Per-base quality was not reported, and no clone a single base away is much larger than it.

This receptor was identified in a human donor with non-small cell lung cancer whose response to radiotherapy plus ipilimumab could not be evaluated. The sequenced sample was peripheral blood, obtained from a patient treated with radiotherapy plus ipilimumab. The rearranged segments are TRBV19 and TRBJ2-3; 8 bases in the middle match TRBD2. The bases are TGTGCCAGTAGTACGTCAACTAGCGGCAATACGCAGTATTTT. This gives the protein CASSTSTSGNTQYF. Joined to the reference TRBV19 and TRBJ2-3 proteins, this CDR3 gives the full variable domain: DGGITQSPKYLFRKEGQNVTLSCEQNLNHDAMYWYRQDPGQGLRLIYYSQIVNDFQKGDIAEGYSVSREKKESFPLTVTSAQKNPTAFYLCASSTSTSGNTQYFGPGTRLTVL.